This T cell receptor beta chain was retrieved from a study of T-cell memory formation after mild COVID-19. General study points: The authors did not confirm SARS-CoV-2 specificity of second-wave clones peaking day 37. Contracting clones from day 15 to 85 showed balanced CD4/CD8; later expanders favored CD4+.

In this sample, this clonotype turned up a few times. Its cognate antigen is unknown. From 5'RACE with constant-segment primers came TCR alpha and TCR beta cDNA libraries that carried sample barcodes and UMIs. MiXCR, applied by TCRdb to the 5' RACE reads, yields one record per CDR3 protein. The sample has approximately 430,000 distinct CDR3 sequences, 20% to 30% seen once. With 2 bases removed from V and 8 bases from J, the gap between germline ends came to 9 bases. The CDR3 spans 13 residues. Germline CDR1 reads SGHTA; CDR2 reads FQGNSA. The chain uses TRBV7-2 and TRBJ2-2; D is possibly TRBD1 or TRBD2 (6 bases each). Sequenced sample: PBMCs or a T cell subset sorted from them (not recorded which). This receptor was taken from an adult woman who had mild COVID-19 (a few samples of this study predate the infection). Cell type and time point are not known. The CDR3 coding sequence is TGTGCCAGCAGCTTAAGGGGGAGGGGGGAGCTGTTTTTT. As protein: CASSLRGRGELFF.